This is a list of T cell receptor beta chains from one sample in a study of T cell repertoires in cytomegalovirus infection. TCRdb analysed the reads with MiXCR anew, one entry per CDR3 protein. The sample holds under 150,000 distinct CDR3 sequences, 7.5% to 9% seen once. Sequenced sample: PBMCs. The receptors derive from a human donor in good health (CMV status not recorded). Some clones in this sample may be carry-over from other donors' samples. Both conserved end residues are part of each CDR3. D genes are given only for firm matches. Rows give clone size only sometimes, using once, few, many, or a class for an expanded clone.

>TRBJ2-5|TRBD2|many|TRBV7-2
TGTGCCAGCAGCTGGACTAGCGGGGGGGAGACCCAGTACTTC
CASSWTSGGETQYF
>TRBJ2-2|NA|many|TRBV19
TGTGCCAGTAGCAAGATAATTCGGGGCACCGGGGAGCTGTTTTTT
CASSKIIRGTGELFF
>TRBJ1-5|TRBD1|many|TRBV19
TGTGCCAGTAGTACCAACAGGGGGGAGCCCCAGCATTTT
CASSTNRGEPQHF
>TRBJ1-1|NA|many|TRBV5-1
TGCGCCAGCAGTTACAAAGTGACACCTAACGTTTTGAACACTGAAGCTTTCTTT
CASSYKVTPNVLNTEAFF
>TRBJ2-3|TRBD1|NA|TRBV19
TGTGCCAGTAGTATCCCCAGGGGGCCAGATACGCAGTATTTT
CASSIPRGPDTQYF
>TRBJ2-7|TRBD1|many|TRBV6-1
TGTGCCAGCATCCTAAGACAGGGGTATTCCTACGAGCAGTACTTC
CASILRQGYSYEQYF
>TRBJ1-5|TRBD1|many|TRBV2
TGTGCCAGTCAGGGGGCTGGCAATCAGCCCCAGCATTTT
CASQGAGNQPQHF
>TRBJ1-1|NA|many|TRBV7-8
TGTGCCAGCAGCGTAAAGACAGTTGAAGCTTTCTTT
CASSVKTVEAFF
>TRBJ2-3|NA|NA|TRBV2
TGTGCCAGCAGTGTGGAACGGGGACTCACAGATACGCAGTATTTT
CASSVERGLTDTQYF
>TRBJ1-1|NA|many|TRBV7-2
TGTGCCAGCAGCTTTATGGGTGCGGGGAAGTCTGAAGCTTTCTTT
CASSFMGAGKSEAFF
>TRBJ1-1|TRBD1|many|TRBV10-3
TGTGCCATCAGACCCCGGACAGGGGGCCACACTGAAGCTTTCTTT
CAIRPRTGGHTEAFF
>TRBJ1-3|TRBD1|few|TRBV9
TGTGCCAGCAGCGTAGCAACAGGGGTTACGGACACCATATATTTT
CASSVATGVTDTIYF
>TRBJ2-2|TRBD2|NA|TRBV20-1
TGCAGTGCTAGATTCGGGCGGGGGGGCGGTGGGGAGCTGTTTTTT
CSARFGRGGGGELFF
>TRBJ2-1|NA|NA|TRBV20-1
TGCAGTGCAACTAGCATGTCCTACAATGAGCAGTTCTTC
CSATSMSYNEQFF
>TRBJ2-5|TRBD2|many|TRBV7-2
TGTGCCAGCAGCTTAGATGGTTGGAGCGGGGGGCGCCGAGAGACCCAGTACTTC
CASSLDGWSGGRRETQYF